This T cell receptor beta chain appears in the sequencing data of a study of cytomegalovirus exposure and HLA in healthy donors. Concerning this clone itself: Its specificity is unknown.

The CDR3 covers 13 residues. From germline, CDR1 is MNHEY and CDR2 SVGAGI. Trimming pared 5 bases from V and 4 bases from J, leaving 11 bases between. Findings of the study overall: The authors confirmed in vitro that a few CMV-associated chains were specific for CMV antigens.

Researchers ran the PCR with 60 Vbeta and 13 Jbeta primers. This table comes from immunoSEQ multiplex PCR, and its TCRdb copy is limited to in-frame clones, with some not included. This sample has 90,000 to 150,000 clones, with roughly four fifths found just once. This rearrangement joins TRBV6-5 to TRBJ1-1; possible D gene TRBD1, 5 bases. This clonotype was sampled from a man aged 40-50 years in good health and CMV-seronegative. What was sequenced was PBMCs. Here the CDR3 DNA reads TGTGCCAGCAGTGGGGGGAAAGTCACTGAAGCTTTCTTT. Protein: CASSGGKVTEAFF.